Described below is a single T cell receptor (beta chain) sequence and its context. Its matching antigen is unknown. Clones were sequenced by immunoSEQ multiplex PCR, and TCRdb holds only the in-frame ones, with some missing. The data contain nearly 60,000 clones, roughly 81% of them singletons. Single viable CD3+CD4+CD8-CD45RO+ cells were sorted as the memory CD4+ T cells. Total CD4+ T cells were enriched by CD4 positive selection. CDR1 SGHVS and CDR2 FQNEAQ come from the germline V gene. Deletions cut 5 bases from V and 1 base from J, with 8 bases between. The CDR3 totals 13 residues. The sample belongs to a study of memory CD4+ T cells and cytomegalovirus serostatus. Broader study findings: CMV serostatus prediction reached median AUC about 0.95, or 0.9 with US-trained model. CD4+ memory repertoires contained about 40% of the roughly 150 reported CMV TCRbeta sequences.

Sequenced input: memory CD4+ T cells from blood. V and J are TRBV7-8 and TRBJ1-1; D is ambiguous. This clonotype was sampled from an adult in good health and CMV-seronegative. The CDR3 coding sequence is TGTGCCAGCAGCACTCAAAGGAACACTGAAGCTTTCTTT. Translation gives CASSTQRNTEAFF.